A single sample is the source of the 5 T cell receptor beta chains below, sequenced in a study of blood T cell repertoires in COVID-19. Assay used: immunoSEQ multiplex PCR; TCRdb lists only in-frame clones, some missing. The data contain 250,000 to 400,000 clones, approximately 90% of them singletons. Sequenced: peripheral blood. The receptors here all came from a woman in her twenties or thirties with COVID-19, enrolled during active disease.

The CDR3 DNA sequence: TGTGCCAGTAGTATTGCCAGCGGGGGGTTGGATGAGCAGTTCTTC. Translation: CASSIASGGLDEQFF. The chain employs TRBV19 and TRBJ2-1; 9 bases agree with TRBD2. Germline values: CDR1 LNHDA, CDR2 SQIVND (reference sequence). The J segment lost 8 bases and the V segment lost 3 bases, leaving 8 bases of the junction unmatched. The CDR3 is made up of 15 amino acids.

The gene calls are TRBV19 and TRBJ1-1; 7 nucleotides align to TRBD1. The CDR3 is made up of 17 amino acids. From germline, CDR1 is LNHDA and CDR2 SQIVND (reference sequence). V gave up 10 bases and J gave up 2 bases; unmatched junction bases: 19. The CDR3 loop is CATLGRDSRGLNTEAFF. The CDR3, as DNA: TGTGCCACCCTCGGACGGGACAGCAGAGGACTTAACACTGAAGCTTTCTTT.

Note on this clone: The DNA is left out, because the CDR3 cannot be placed on it with certainty; the CDR3 is given as TCRdb lists it. The chain employs TRBV21-1 and TRBJ2-3; no DNA check was done on the table's D call, TRBD1. TRBV21-1 is a pseudogene locus. A total of 18 residues make up the CDR3, ends included. The CDR3 spells CASGSLTVGQGITDTQYF.

J is TRBJ2-3 and V is TRBV11-2; 9 bases line up with TRBD2. This CDR3 has 18 residues. V shed 4 bases, J shed 2 bases, and the junction held 13 bases outside the gene matches. CDR1 and CDR2 from the germline V gene are SGHAT and FQNNGV. The CDR3 DNA reads as TGTGCCAGCAGCTCGACACAGATAGCGGGGGTCACCACAGATACGCAGTATTTT. Translating gives CASSSTQIAGVTTDTQYF.

This clone appeared many times. V usage is TRBV15 and J usage is TRBJ1-1; D may be TRBD1 (5 bases). The V gene's germline CDR1 is LNHNV and CDR2 YYDKDF (reference sequence). Trimming shortened V by 8 bases and J by 7 bases, and 11 bases separated the two germline ends. This CDR3 comprises 11 residues. The CDR3 DNA reads as TGTGCCACCCAAGGGGAGGGTGAAGCTTTCTTT. Its translation: CATQGEGEAFF.